The 32 T cell receptor beta chains below were found in one sample sequenced in a study of identical twins. TCRdb passed the 5' RACE reads through MiXCR, listing each CDR3 protein once. This table holds about 240,000 distinct CDR3 sequences, about 12% found once. This sample was also put to use in a study of yellow fever vaccine responses in identical twins.

Sequenced input: memory (CD45RO+) T cells sorted from blood. The receptors come from a woman younger than 30 in good health.

The chain combines TRBV3-1 with TRBJ2-5; 8 bases agree with TRBD2. V was pared by 2 bases and J by 1 base, with 6 bases of the junction left unmatched. This CDR3 spans 16 amino acids. Germline values: CDR1 LGHDT, CDR2 YNNKEL (reference sequence). In DNA form, the CDR3 reads TGTGCCAGCAGCCAACGGAAGCTAGCGGGCCAAGAGACCCAGTACTTC. Amino acids: CASSQRKLAGQETQYF.

This rearrangement joins TRBV15 to TRBJ2-3, with TRBD2 matching 14 bases. Germline trimming cut 4 bases from V and 1 base from J; bases unmatched to any gene: 7. Germline V lookup: CDR1 LNHNV, CDR2 YYDKDF (reference sequence). This CDR3 is built from 18 residues. In DNA, the CDR3 is TGTGCCACCAGCATACGTTGGACTAGCGGGAGGCGCACAGATACGCAGTATTTT. This encodes CATSIRWTSGRRTDTQYF.

The rearrangement joins TRBV7-2 to TRBJ2-3; D is possibly TRBD1 (6 bases). The CDR3 sequence is 14 residues long. Between the trimmed V and J ends, which lost 4 bases and 2 bases, there was a span of 10 bases. Germline V gene data show CDR1 as SGHTA and CDR2 as FQGNSA. CDR3 residues: CASSWTVDTDTQYF. The CDR3 DNA sequence: TGTGCCAGCAGCTGGACAGTAGACACAGATACGCAGTATTTT.

The gene calls are TRBV5-1 and TRBJ2-5, with 9 bases lining up with TRBD1. The CDR3 contains 15 residues. V lost 2 bases to trimming and J lost 4 bases; unmatched junction nucleotides: 6. CDR1 and CDR2 from the germline V gene are SGHRS and YFSETQ. The CDR3 sequence is CASSLTGQGPETQYF. Here the CDR3 DNA reads TGCGCCAGCAGCTTAACGGGACAGGGTCCAGAGACCCAGTACTTC.

This clonotype was seen only a few times. The chain recombines TRBV29-1 with TRBJ2-1; TRBD2 aligns across 10 bases. With V trimmed by 5 bases and J by 13 bases, 5 bases remained unmatched. The CDR3 loop spans 11 amino acids. Germline lookup yields CDR1 SQVTM and CDR2 ANQGSEA. The CDR3 DNA reads TGCAGCGTTTTACTAGCGGGATTCCAGTTCTTC. It encodes CSVLLAGFQFF.

This clonotype was found a few times. The V call is TRBV7-2, the J call TRBJ1-4; TRBD1 matches at 8 bases. Germline loops: CDR1 SGHTA, CDR2 FQGNSA. The CDR3 has 18 residues. The J segment lost 1 base and the V segment lost 0 bases, leaving 7 bases of the junction unmatched. The CDR3 DNA sequence: TGTGCCAGCAGCTTAGCTCCGGACAGGGTGGGAACTAATGAAAAACTGTTTTTT. Translated, it gives CASSLAPDRVGTNEKLFF.

At least ten counts were recorded for this clonotype. The rearrangement links TRBV20-1 to TRBJ1-1; D gene ambiguous. V shed 0 bases and J shed 4 bases, with 6 bases lying between them. The CDR3 length is 12 residues. The V gene's germline CDR1 is DFQATT and CDR2 SNEGSKA (reference sequence). The CDR3 DNA follows: TGCAGTGCTAGAGACCCCATCACTGAAGCTTTCTTT. Translation: CSARDPITEAFF.

The chain joins TRBV12-3 or TRBV12-4 to TRBJ2-4, with 8 bases identical to TRBD2. J lost 1 base, V lost 3 bases, and 2 bases had no gene match. The CDR3 runs to 15 residues. CDR3 DNA sequence: TGTGCCAGCAGTTTGACTAGCGTGGCCAAAAACATTCAGTACTTC. It encodes CASSLTSVAKNIQYF.

This clonotype was seen only a few times. The chain recombines TRBV30 with TRBJ2-1, with D perhaps matching TRBD1 or TRBD2 (6 bases each). Trimming removed 5 bases at V and 9 bases at J, with 20 bases between. Germline V gene sequence: CDR1 GTSNPN, CDR2 SVGIG (reference sequence). CDR3 length: 14 residues. The CDR3 region is CAWQGLREGGEQFF. The CDR3, as DNA: TGTGCCTGGCAGGGACTTCGAGAGGGGGGTGAGCAGTTCTTC.

In this sample, this clonotype turned up a few times. V and J are TRBV30 and TRBJ1-1; D ambiguous. With 0 bases removed from V and 8 bases from J, the gap between germline ends came to 10 bases. Per the germline V gene, CDR1 is GTSNPN and CDR2 is SVGIG (reference sequence). This CDR3 region has 12 residues. This chain's CDR3 is CAWSVKLVEAFF. CDR3 DNA sequence: TGTGCCTGGAGTGTAAAGTTGGTAGAAGCTTTCTTT.

This clonotype came up a few times. The gene calls are TRBV6-4 and TRBJ2-2, with D maybe TRBD1 (5 bases). Germline CDR1 reads MRHNA; CDR2 reads SNTAGT. The CDR3 is made up of 15 amino acids. The germline V and J ends were trimmed by 6 bases and 5 bases, with 16 bases remaining between them. This CDR3 reads CASSPQTRGTGELFF. The CDR3, as DNA: TGTGCCAGCAGCCCACAGACAAGGGGTACCGGGGAGCTGTTTTTT.

This clonotype was observed a few times. V is TRBV29-1 and J is TRBJ2-7, with 7 positions matching TRBD1. The germline V gene has CDR1 SQVTM and CDR2 ANQGSEA. CDR3 length: 12 amino acids. V lost 3 bases to trimming and J lost 4 bases; unmatched junction nucleotides: 3. The CDR3 is CSVEGRGYEQYF. CDR3 DNA: TGCAGCGTTGAGGGCAGGGGGTACGAGCAGTACTTC.

The chain is built from TRBV20-1 and TRBJ2-2; 7 bases fit TRBD1. Losses at the gene ends were 4 bases for V and 6 bases for J; bases not matched to a gene: 5. The germline V gene has CDR1 DFQATT and CDR2 SNEGSKA (reference sequence). This CDR3 spans 13 amino acids. The CDR3 region is CSATKDRPGELFF. CDR3 coding DNA: TGCAGTGCTACCAAGGACAGGCCCGGGGAGCTGTTTTTT.

This clonotype was found many times. The V and J genes are TRBV11-2 and TRBJ2-5; D is possibly TRBD2 (5 bases). Trimming stripped 1 base from V and 5 bases from J, with 5 bases between. The germline V gene encodes CDR1 SGHAT and CDR2 FQNNGV. This CDR3 has 12 amino acids. The CDR3 sequence: CASSLGRETQYF. CDR3 nucleotides: TGTGCCAGCAGCTTAGGGAGGGAGACCCAGTACTTC.

This sequence joins TRBV2 and TRBJ2-1; 7 bases line up with TRBD2. Germline lookup yields CDR1 SNHLY and CDR2 FYNNEI. With V trimmed by 2 bases and J by 0 bases, 4 bases remained unmatched. This CDR3 is 16 amino acids long. The CDR3 region has the DNA TGTGCCAGCAGTGAACCCGGGGGGAGCTCCTACAATGAGCAGTTCTTC. This sequence encodes CASSEPGGSSYNEQFF.

Here the CDR3 reads CASSLQGGGEQYF. In nucleotides, the CDR3 is TGTGCCAGCAGCTTGCAGGGAGGGGGAGAGCAGTACTTC. This chain links TRBV7-2 with TRBJ2-7; a possible D gene is TRBD2 (7 bases). V dropped 3 bases and J dropped 7 bases, with 13 bases sitting between them. The CDR3 contains 13 residues. Germline assignment: CDR1 SGHTA and CDR2 FQGNSA. Supplemented by reference TRBV7-2 and TRBJ2-7, the full variable domain reads GAGVSQSPSNKVTEKGKDVELRCDPISGHTALYWYRQSLGQGLEFLIYFQGNSAPDKSGLPSDRFSAERTGGSVSTLTIQRTQQEDSAVYLCASSLQGGGEQYFGPGTRLTVT.

This clonotype was seen more than once but under ten times. The chain has TRBV7-9 and TRBJ2-3, with 8 bases aligning to TRBD2. J gave up 4 bases and V 4 bases, and 7 bases lay outside the gene matches. The CDR3 totals 15 residues. In germline, CDR1 is SEHNR, CDR2 FQNEAQ (reference sequence). CDR3 protein: CASSSLGGRSDTQYF. The CDR3 nucleotides are TGTGCCAGCAGCTCCTTGGGCGGGAGGTCAGATACGCAGTATTTT.

The table lists this clonotype with many counts. The chain uses TRBV5-1 and TRBJ2-3; 8 bases align to TRBD2. Germline trimming cut 4 bases from V and 5 bases from J; bases unmatched to any gene: 3. The CDR3 runs 13 residues. CDR1 and CDR2 from the germline V gene are SGHRS and YFSETQ. The CDR3 DNA is TGCGCCAGCAGCGTCCGGGAGGGAGATACGCAGTATTTT. It codes for CASSVREGDTQYF.

Many counts were recorded for this clonotype. The chain carries TRBV12-3 or TRBV12-4 and TRBJ2-3, with D maybe TRBD1 (5 bases). Trimming pared 5 bases from V and 6 bases from J, leaving 18 bases between. The CDR3 has 15 residues. In DNA, the CDR3 is TGTGCCAGCAGTCAAGGGTTATTTGGGGCTGATACGCAGTATTTT. Residues: CASSQGLFGADTQYF.

This clonotype turned up a few times. V is TRBV3-1 and J is TRBJ2-2; the match to TRBD2 covers 9 bases. The germline CDR1 and CDR2 sequences are LGHDT and YNNKEL (reference sequence). This CDR3 spans 15 amino acids. J was trimmed by 1 base and V by 3 bases; bases with no gene match: 0. The DNA of the CDR3 is TGTGCCAGCAGCCAGACTAGCGGGAACACCGGGGAGCTGTTTTTT. Its protein is CASSQTSGNTGELFF.

The gene calls are TRBV7-2 and TRBJ2-1; TRBD2 aligns across 8 bases. J lost 9 bases, V lost 6 bases, and 13 bases had no gene match. Per germline, CDR1 SGHTA and CDR2 FQGNSA. This CDR3 is built from 15 residues. CDR3 in amino acids: CASRYLTGGPAEQFF. CDR3 DNA sequence: TGTGCCAGCAGATATCTAACGGGGGGGCCGGCTGAGCAGTTCTTC.

The chain couples TRBV7-2 to TRBJ2-7; D is perhaps TRBD2 (6 bases). The CDR3 is 15 amino acids. Trimming removed 2 bases from V and 7 bases from J, with 18 bases in between. Germline-derived CDR1 and CDR2 are SGHTA and FQGNSA. The CDR3 sequence: CASSLRTTPTGEQYF. CDR3 DNA sequence: TGTGCCAGCAGCTTACGGACTACCCCGACGGGGGAGCAGTACTTC.

This clonotype was picked up a small number of times. The chain has TRBV20-1 and TRBJ2-1, with unresolved D. Germline V gene sequence: CDR1 DFQATT, CDR2 SNEGSKA (reference sequence). V gave up 3 bases and J gave up 0 bases, with 12 bases separating them. The CDR3 length is 15 residues. The CDR3 reads CSASPERSSYNEQFF. The CDR3 bases are TGCAGTGCTAGCCCGGAGAGAAGCTCCTACAATGAGCAGTTCTTC.

V is TRBV6-1 and J is TRBJ2-7, with TRBD1 matching 9 bases. Trimming removed 0 bases from V and 2 bases from J; junction bases left unmatched: 20. Germline V gives CDR1 MNHNS, CDR2 SASEGT. The CDR3 consists of 21 residues. In nucleotides, the CDR3 is TGTGCCAGCAGTGAAGCGGCTCCGGGACAGGGTCGAAAGCGGACCCCCTACGAGCAGTACTTC. Translation: CASSEAAPGQGRKRTPYEQYF.

V gene TRBV5-1 combines with J gene TRBJ2-3; 14 bases fit TRBD2. The CDR3 loop spans 18 amino acids. The J segment lost 4 bases and the V segment lost 0 bases, leaving 7 bases of the junction unmatched. CDR1 and CDR2 (germline): SGHRS, YFSETQ. In DNA, the CDR3 is TGCGCCAGCAGCTTGGGACTAGCGGGGGGGCCATTCTCAGATACGCAGTATTTT. It translates to CASSLGLAGGPFSDTQYF.

This clonotype occurred many times. The CDR3 spells CASSYSPSDLGEQFF. CDR3 nucleotide sequence: TGTGCCAGCAGTTACTCGCCTAGCGATCTCGGTGAGCAGTTCTTC. The chain recombines TRBV6-5 with TRBJ2-1, with D possibly TRBD2 on 6 matching bases. CDR3 length: 15 amino acids. Germline lookup yields CDR1 MNHEY and CDR2 SVGAGI. V lost 0 bases to trimming and J lost 9 bases, with 15 bases between them.

V gene TRBV5-1 combines with J gene TRBJ2-7, with 7 nucleotides matching TRBD1. The CDR3 totals 15 residues. V was pared by 3 bases and J by 1 base, with 7 bases of the junction left unmatched. CDR1 is SGHRS, CDR2 YFSETQ, per germline. CDR3 sequence (DNA): TGCGCCAGCAGCTGGGATTGGGGACAGTCCTACGAGCAGTACTTC. It is translated as CASSWDWGQSYEQYF.

This sequence joins TRBV11-2 and TRBJ2-3; 7 positions agree with TRBD2. V trimming: 1 base; J trimming: 4 bases; junction bases outside the gene matches: 8. The CDR3 runs to 16 residues. CDR1 SGHAT and CDR2 FQNNGV come from the germline V gene. The CDR3 coding sequence is TGTGCCAGCAGCTTAGTTTTCGGGGGAGGGTCAGATACGCAGTATTTT. Translated, it gives CASSLVFGGGSDTQYF.

Turning to this clonotype: This clone may be a read error of a much larger clone one base away. The V and J genes are TRBV6-2 or TRBV6-3 and TRBJ2-3; D gene unclear. V was shortened by 6 bases and J by 2 bases, with 3 bases between the two germline ends. This CDR3 has 11 amino acids. Looked up from germline, CDR1 is MNHEY and CDR2 is SVGEGT. CDR3 nucleotide sequence: TGTGCCAGCAGGTTCACAGATACGCAGTATTTT. This encodes CASRFTDTQYF.

The chain is built from TRBV5-1 and TRBJ2-7; 14 bases agree with TRBD2. CDR1 is SGHRS and CDR2 is YFSETQ in the germline V gene. The ends lost 0 bases at V and 7 bases at J; junction bases unmatched: 6. The CDR3 is 16 residues long. The CDR3 DNA is TGCGCCAGCAGCTTGGGGGGACTAGCGGGAGCTGTGGAGCAGTACTTC. Residues: CASSLGGLAGAVEQYF.

The table lists this clonotype with many counts. The chain combines TRBV6-2 or TRBV6-3 with TRBJ2-3; D uncertain. CDR3 size: 13 residues. CDR1 is MNHEY and CDR2 is SVGEGT in the germline V gene. The V gene lost 5 bases and the J gene lost 3 bases, with 9 bases spanning the gap. CDR3 in amino acids: CASSPQETDTQYF. Here the CDR3 DNA reads TGTGCCAGCAGTCCGCAGGAGACAGATACGCAGTATTTT.

Many counts were recorded for this clonotype. This chain links TRBV3-1 with TRBJ2-2; the D gene is possibly TRBD1 (5 bases). The CDR3 has 12 residues. V shed 4 bases and J shed 6 bases, with 6 bases lying between them. The V gene's germline CDR1 is LGHDT and CDR2 YNNKEL (reference sequence). The CDR3 is CASSLRAGELFF. In DNA, the CDR3 is TGTGCCAGCAGCCTCAGGGCCGGGGAGCTGTTTTTT. The complete variable domain, with remaining parts taken from reference TRBV3-1 and TRBJ2-2, reads DTAVSQTPKYLVTQMGNDKSIKCEQNLGHDTMYWYKQDSKKFLKIMFSYNNKELIINETVPNRFSPKSPDKAHLNLHINSLELGDSAVYFCASSLRAGELFFGEGSRLTVL.